This TCR beta chain was identified during a study of cytomegalovirus exposure and HLA in healthy donors. The PCR ran on 60 Vbeta and 13 Jbeta primers. Sequencing was performed with immunoSEQ multiplex PCR; in TCRdb, only in-frame clones are kept and a portion is missing. The table has a few hundred thousand clones, roughly 80% seen once; the top ten hold approximately 2.9%. Germline loops: CDR1 SGHVS, CDR2 FQNEAQ. V was trimmed by 5 bases and J by 0 bases, leaving 10 bases between them. The length of the CDR3 is 15 residues. The sequenced material came from PBMCs. The rearrangement uses TRBV7-8 and TRBJ2-2; D is uncertain. This sequence originates from a young man in good health and CMV-seronegative. CDR3 in amino acids: CASSPRRTNTGELFF. CDR3 coding DNA: TGTGCCAGCAGCCCCCGGCGGACGAACACCGGGGAGCTGTTTTTT.